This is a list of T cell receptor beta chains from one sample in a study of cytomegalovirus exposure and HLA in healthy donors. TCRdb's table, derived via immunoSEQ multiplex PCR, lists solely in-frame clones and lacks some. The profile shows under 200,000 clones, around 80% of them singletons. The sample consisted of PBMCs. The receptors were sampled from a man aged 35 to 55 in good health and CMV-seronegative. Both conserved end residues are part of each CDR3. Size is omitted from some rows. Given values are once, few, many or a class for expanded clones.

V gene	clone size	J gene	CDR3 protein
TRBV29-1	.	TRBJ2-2	CSVPVTAGGELFF
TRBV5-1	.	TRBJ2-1	CASSLRTSLSYNEQFF
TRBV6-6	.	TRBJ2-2	CASRTTGNWGGELFF
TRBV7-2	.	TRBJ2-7	CASSLLASSGTPSYEQYF
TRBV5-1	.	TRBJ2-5	CASSTQPQETQYF
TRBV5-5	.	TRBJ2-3	CASSLDGTNTDTQYF
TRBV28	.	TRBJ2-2	CASTSGGTGELFF
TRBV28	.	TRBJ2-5	CASTPSGIFGEQYF
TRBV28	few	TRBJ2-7	CASSLRRVGEQYF
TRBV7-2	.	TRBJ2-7	CASRKEAGGGYEQYF
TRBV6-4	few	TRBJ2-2	CASSGTSNTGELFF
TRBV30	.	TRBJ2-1	CAWSALGAGYNEQFF
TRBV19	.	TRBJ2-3	CASRDRAMTDTQYF
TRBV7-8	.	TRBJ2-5	CASSPYDRSQETQYF
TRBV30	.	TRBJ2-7	CAWQGDYLIEQYF
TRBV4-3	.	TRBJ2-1	CASSQSGGRWNEQFF
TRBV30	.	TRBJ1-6	CAWSRRQGNSPLHF
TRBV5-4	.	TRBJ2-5	CASTRSTGGKETQYF
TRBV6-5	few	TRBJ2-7	CASSNPHPDSYEQYF
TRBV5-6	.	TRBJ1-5	CASSQRGRASNQPQHF
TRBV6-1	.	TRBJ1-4	CASGLGGEKLFF
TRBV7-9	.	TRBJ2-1	CASTTGYNEQFF
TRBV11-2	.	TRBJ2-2	CASSLAPGGWAGELFF
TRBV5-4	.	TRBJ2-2	CASSKDSRFGELFF
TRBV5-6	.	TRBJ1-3	CASSRPRDRSGNTIYF
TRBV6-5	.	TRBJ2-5	CASGWTSVGRETQYF
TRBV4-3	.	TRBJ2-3	CASSLSSNADTQYF
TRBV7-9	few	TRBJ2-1	CASSFSGSANEQFF
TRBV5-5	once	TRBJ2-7	CASSLASRQGYEQYF
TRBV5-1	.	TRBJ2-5	CASSLSAGGGSQETQYF
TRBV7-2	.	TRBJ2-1	CASSLGGQPEQFF